These 18 T cell receptor beta chains were sequenced from one sample in a study of shared clonotypes between healthy human individuals. Clones were read by immunoSEQ multiplex PCR, and TCRdb kept only the in-frame ones, dropping some. This table holds approximately 2,300,000 clones, 80% to 95% found once. Material for sequencing was naive CD4+ T cells from PBMCs. Subset here: CD45RA+ positively selected. Receptor source: a man aged 18 to 30 in good health. Some clones in this sample may be carry-over from other donors' samples.

The J gene is TRBJ1-3, the V gene TRBV5-1; no clear D. The germline V gene has CDR1 SGHRS and CDR2 YFSETQ. Between the trimmed V and J ends, which lost 0 bases and 1 base, there was a span of 11 bases. CDR3 size: 16 residues. The CDR3 loop is CASSLVAAQSGNTIYF. The CDR3 bases are TGCGCCAGCAGCTTGGTGGCAGCTCAATCTGGAAACACCATATATTTT.

The chain links TRBV28 to TRBJ2-7; tentative D call: TRBD1 (5 bases). This CDR3 has 13 residues. Trimming took off 6 bases at V and 3 bases at J, with 12 bases between the two ends. Per germline, CDR1 MDHEN and CDR2 SYDVKM. The chain's CDR3 is CASSYIRDYEQYF. The CDR3 DNA reads TGTGCCAGCAGCTATATCAGGGACTACGAGCAGTACTTC.

The genes are TRBV7-3 and TRBJ2-2; tentatively, D is TRBD1 (6 bases). Germline V lookup: CDR1 SGHTA, CDR2 FQGTGA. Trimming took 3 bases from V and 1 from J, leaving 18 bases between them. This CDR3 contains 18 residues. The CDR3 loop reads CASSFSKPGHMNTGELFF. The CDR3 DNA reads as TGTGCCAGCAGCTTCAGTAAACCGGGACATATGAACACCGGGGAGCTGTTTTTT.

A few counts support this clone. V usage is TRBV5-1 and J usage is TRBJ2-1; possible D gene TRBD1, 5 bases. V gave up 1 base and J gave up 3 bases, with 11 bases separating them. CDR1 and CDR2 (germline): SGHRS, YFSETQ. This CDR3 region has 15 residues. The CDR3 sequence: CASSLIQVIYNEQFF. CDR3 DNA: TGCGCCAGCAGCTTGATACAGGTGATCTACAATGAGCAGTTCTTC.

This chain uses TRBV5-6 with TRBJ2-7, with D maybe TRBD1 (7 bases). Germline V gene data show CDR1 as SGHDT and CDR2 as YYEEEE. Deletions cut 4 bases from V and 7 bases from J, with 15 bases between. The CDR3 sequence is 13 residues long. The CDR3 DNA follows: TGTGCCAGCAGCCCAGACAGGGCGGGAGAGCAGTACTTC. Residues: CASSPDRAGEQYF.

The CDR3 region has the DNA TGTGCCAGCAGTGTTACAGGGTCGGACTATGGCTACACCTTC. It encodes CASSVTGSDYGYTF. The chain recombines TRBV6-1 with TRBJ1-2; perhaps TRBD1 as D (6 bases). The germline CDR1 and CDR2 sequences are MNHNS and SASEGT. The V end lost 4 bases, the J end lost 3 bases, and 12 bases lay between the germline ends. The CDR3 extends over 14 amino acids.

This chain connects TRBV11-3 to TRBJ2-1; TRBD2 aligns across 9 bases. CDR1 SGHNT and CDR2 YENEEA come from the germline V gene. Unmatched junction bases numbered 17, after V lost 2 bases and J lost 3 bases. The CDR3 totals 20 residues. DNA of the CDR3: TGTGCCAGCAGCTTAACAGTGACCTCTCCGGCTAGCGGGATCTACAATGAGCAGTTCTTC. It is translated as CASSLTVTSPASGIYNEQFF.

V is TRBV5-4 and J is TRBJ2-7, with 11 bases fitting TRBD1. CDR3 length equals 14 residues. V trimming: 3 bases; J trimming: 3 bases; junction bases outside the gene matches: 2. Germline CDR1 is SGHNT and CDR2 is YYREEE (reference sequence). The CDR3 coding sequence is TGTGCCAGCAGCTGGGGACAGGGGGGCTACGAGCAGTACTTC. Translation: CASSWGQGGYEQYF.

This clone has just a few counts. The chain combines TRBV5-4 with TRBJ1-1, with 7 bases aligning to TRBD1. This CDR3 has 14 amino acids. Unmatched junction bases numbered 6, after V lost 6 bases and J lost 1 base. Germline loops: CDR1 SGHNT, CDR2 YYREEE (reference sequence). The CDR3 DNA sequence: TGTGCCAGCAACAGCGGGACAGCGAACACTGAAGCTTTCTTT. It encodes CASNSGTANTEAFF.

The chain combines TRBV5-4 with TRBJ1-1; no reliable D call. V was clipped by 4 bases and J by 4 bases, with 17 bases between them. The V gene's germline CDR1 is SGHNT and CDR2 YYREEE (reference sequence). This CDR3 is 15 amino acids long. For the CDR3, the DNA is TGTGCCAGCAGCGCCCTGTGGGGAGAGGGCACTGAAGCTTTCTTT. It yields the protein CASSALWGEGTEAFF.

This rearrangement joins TRBV6-5 to TRBJ2-7; D gene unclear. V gave up 0 bases and J gave up 5 bases, with 11 bases separating them. The germline V gene encodes CDR1 MNHEY and CDR2 SVGAGI. This CDR3 comprises 14 residues. The DNA for the CDR3 is TGTGCCAGCAGTTACTCAAGAACAAATAACGAGCAGTACTTC. It is translated as CASSYSRTNNEQYF.

The chain carries TRBV4-3 and TRBJ2-7, with 10 bases aligning to TRBD2. The CDR3 contains 18 residues. V was clipped by 2 bases and J by 0 bases; unmatched bases: 10. Germline CDR1 reads LGHNA; CDR2 reads YSLEER. Written as DNA, the CDR3 is TGCGCCAGCAGCCAACTAGCGGGAGTATCCGGGAGCTCCTACGAGCAGTACTTC. It encodes CASSQLAGVSGSSYEQYF.

The chain couples TRBV7-9 to TRBJ1-2; 7 bases fit TRBD1. CDR1 and CDR2 (germline): SEHNR, FQNEAQ (reference sequence). CDR3 size: 13 residues. Unmatched junction bases numbered 4, after V lost 5 bases and J lost 4 bases. In DNA, the CDR3 is TGTGCCAGCAGCACAAGGACAGGCTATGGCTACACCTTC. Protein sequence: CASSTRTGYGYTF.

This chain connects TRBV11-2 to TRBJ2-7; unclear D gene. This CDR3 is built from 11 residues. CDR1 is SGHAT, CDR2 FQNNGV, per germline. V dropped 5 bases and J dropped 5 bases, with 7 bases sitting between them. CDR3 loop: CASSQTNEQYF. The CDR3 DNA sequence: TGTGCCAGCAGCCAAACAAACGAGCAGTACTTC.

In this sample, this clone turned up once. The genes are TRBV7-2 and TRBJ2-1; TRBD2 agrees at 7 bases. The CDR3 is 15 amino acids. The V and J ends lost 5 bases and 0 bases, in that order; junction bases with no gene match: 4. Germline CDR1 reads SGHTA; CDR2 reads FQGNSA. In nucleotides, the CDR3 is TGTGCCAGCAGCCGAAGCGGGGACTCCTACAATGAGCAGTTCTTC. Protein sequence: CASSRSGDSYNEQFF.

The sample holds a few counts of this clone. The J gene is TRBJ1-1, the V gene TRBV11-1; D unresolved. Germline values: CDR1 SGHAT, CDR2 FQDESV (reference sequence). This CDR3 contains 13 residues. Between the trimmed V and J ends, which lost 7 bases and 4 bases, there was a span of 13 bases. The CDR3 DNA follows: TGTGCCAGCAACCAGGAATTGGGCACTGAAGCTTTCTTT. Translated, it gives CASNQELGTEAFF.

The chain uses TRBV29-1 and TRBJ2-4; the D call may be TRBD1 or TRBD2 (6 bases each). V was cut by 2 bases and J by 7 bases, with 18 bases left in between. Germline CDR1 SQVTM, CDR2 ANQGSEA. The CDR3 has 15 amino acids. The CDR3: CSVERRLGGRNIQYF. CDR3 in DNA: TGCAGCGTTGAAAGACGGCTAGGGGGGAGGAACATTCAGTACTTC. The whole variable domain, remainder taken from reference TRBV29-1 and TRBJ2-4, is SAVISQKPSRDICQRGTSLTIQCQVDSQVTMMFWYRQQPGQSLTLIATANQGSEATYESGFVIDKFPISRPNLTFSTLTVSNMSPEDSSIYLCSVERRLGGRNIQYFGAGTRLSVL.

As concerns this clone: This same CDR3 is encoded by further DNA sequences in the sample. The chain carries TRBV7-9 and TRBJ2-5; 7 positions agree with TRBD2. This CDR3 contains 15 residues. Germline loops: CDR1 SEHNR, CDR2 FQNEAQ (reference sequence). V lost 0 bases, J lost 4 bases, and 5 bases stayed unmatched. CDR3 in DNA: TGTGCCAGCAGCTTAGCGGGAGGGCCAGGAGAGACCCAGTACTTC. It is translated as CASSLAGGPGETQYF.